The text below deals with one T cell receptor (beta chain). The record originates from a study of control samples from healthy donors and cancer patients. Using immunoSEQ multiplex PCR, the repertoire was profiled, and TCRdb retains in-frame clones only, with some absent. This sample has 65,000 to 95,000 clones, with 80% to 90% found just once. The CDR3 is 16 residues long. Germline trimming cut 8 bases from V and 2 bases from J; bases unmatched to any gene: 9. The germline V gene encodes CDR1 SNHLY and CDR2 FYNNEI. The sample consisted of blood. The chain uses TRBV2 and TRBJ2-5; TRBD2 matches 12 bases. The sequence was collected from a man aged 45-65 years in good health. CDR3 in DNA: TGTGCCAGCTCTCCGGGACTAGCGGGCGAACAAGAGACCCAGTACTTC. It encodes CASSPGLAGEQETQYF.